Below are 30 T cell receptor beta chains sequenced from a single sample in a study of blood T cell repertoires in COVID-19. TCRdb keeps only in-frame clones here, not all; method: immunoSEQ multiplex PCR. This table has fewer than 250,000 clones, approximately 82% appearing once. Material: peripheral blood. The receptors come from a woman between 45 and 65 years old with acute or convalescent COVID-19.

V is TRBV27 and J is TRBJ1-2, with D possibly TRBD1 on 5 matching bases. This CDR3 has 15 amino acids. The V gene lost 7 bases and the J gene lost 5 bases, with 20 bases spanning the gap. Germline loops: CDR1 MNHEY, CDR2 SMNVEV (reference sequence). The CDR3 sequence is CASIRQGKSVYGYTF. In DNA form, the CDR3 reads TGTGCCAGCATTCGCCAGGGAAAATCGGTTTATGGCTACACCTTC.

CDR3 bases: TGTGCCAGCAGTGCCAGGGGGCGCGAAGATACGCAGTATTTT. Translating gives CASSARGREDTQYF. The chain links TRBV25-1 to TRBJ2-3; 8 bases match TRBD1. V lost 4 bases, J lost 5 bases, and 5 bases stayed unmatched. This CDR3 has 14 amino acids. CDR1 MGHDK and CDR2 SYGVNS come from the germline V gene.

The chain links TRBV5-4 to TRBJ2-3; 10 bases line up with TRBD1. Germline V CDR1 and CDR2: SGHNT, YYREEE (reference sequence). Losses at the gene ends were 4 bases for V and 6 bases for J; bases not matched to a gene: 17. There are 18 residues in the CDR3. The CDR3 protein is CASSDERLGQGLTDTQYF. The CDR3 DNA sequence: TGTGCCAGCAGCGACGAAAGACTGGGACAGGGGTTAACGGATACGCAGTATTTT.

This chain uses TRBV25-1 with TRBJ2-2; 11 bases align to TRBD2. The J segment lost 7 bases and the V segment lost 6 bases, leaving 16 bases of the junction unmatched. The CDR3 extends over 18 amino acids. Germline V gene sequence: CDR1 MGHDK, CDR2 SYGVNS. The CDR3 is CASRGSSGRPWRDGELFF. The CDR3 nucleotides read TGTGCCAGCAGGGGGTCTAGCGGGAGGCCTTGGAGGGACGGGGAGCTGTTTTTT.

V usage is TRBV2 and J usage is TRBJ2-7; D gene uncertain. The CDR3 contains 13 residues. Germline assignment: CDR1 SNHLY and CDR2 FYNNEI. V was pared by 6 bases and J by 3 bases, with 12 bases between. The CDR3 protein is CASRASVLYEQYF. The CDR3 DNA sequence: TGTGCCAGCAGGGCTAGTGTCCTCTACGAGCAGTACTTC.

This clone appeared a few times. V and J are TRBV30 and TRBJ2-3, with D perhaps matching TRBD2 (6 bases). Germline CDR1 GTSNPN, CDR2 SVGIG (reference sequence). Trimming took 2 bases from V and 5 from J, leaving 14 bases between them. This CDR3 is built from 14 residues. The CDR3 spells CAWSLLGGKDTQYF. For the CDR3, the DNA is TGTGCCTGGAGTTTGTTAGGAGGGAAAGATACGCAGTATTTT.

The chain is built from TRBV9 and TRBJ1-4; the D is unclear. Germline CDR1 and CDR2: SGDLS and YYNGEE. Trimming left V 0 bases short and J 0 bases short, with 9 bases between. The CDR3 consists of 16 residues. CDR3 residues: CASSVGTGSTNEKLFF. CDR3 coding DNA: TGTGCCAGCAGCGTAGGAACGGGATCAACTAATGAAAAACTGTTTTTT.

The chain uses TRBV4-2 and TRBJ2-5; TRBD2 agrees at 12 bases. The germline V gene encodes CDR1 LGHNA and CDR2 YNFKEQ. V lost 5 bases to trimming and J lost 1 base; unmatched junction nucleotides: 5. This CDR3 has 16 residues. CDR3 DNA sequence: TGTGCCAGCAGCGTACGGACTAGCGGGACCCAAGAGACCCAGTACTTC. Translated: CASSVRTSGTQETQYF.

The chain joins TRBV24-1 to TRBJ2-3; tentative D call: TRBD2 (5 bases). Trimming pared 1 base from V and 2 bases from J, leaving 15 bases between. This CDR3 has 17 residues. The germline CDR1 and CDR2 sequences are KGHDR and SFDVKD. The chain's CDR3 is CATSDFPTTLLTDTQYF. The CDR3 DNA is TGTGCCACCAGTGATTTCCCGACTACTCTCCTCACAGATACGCAGTATTTT.

V usage is TRBV19 and J usage is TRBJ2-1; tentative D call: TRBD1 (6 bases). CDR1 and CDR2 from the germline V gene are LNHDA and SQIVND (reference sequence). This CDR3 has 17 residues. V lost 5 bases to trimming and J lost 5 bases, with 22 bases between them. The CDR3 DNA reads TGTGCCAGTAGTCCCGTTAGTGGGGGACACTCACACAATGAGCAGTTCTTC. Its translation: CASSPVSGGHSHNEQFF.

This chain joins TRBV24-1 and TRBJ2-1, with D uncertain. Germline V gives CDR1 KGHDR, CDR2 SFDVKD. The CDR3 spans 13 residues. Trimming left V 0 bases short and J 9 bases short, with 8 bases between. CDR3 sequence: CATSDLIGGEQFF. The CDR3 DNA is TGTGCCACCAGTGATTTGATCGGTGGTGAGCAGTTCTTC.

The chain uses TRBV5-1 and TRBJ2-2; TRBD2 might be the D (5 bases). Trimming pared 2 bases from V and 5 bases from J, leaving 16 bases between. CDR1 and CDR2 (germline): SGHRS, YFSETQ. The CDR3 is made up of 16 amino acids. As DNA, the CDR3 is TGCGCCAGCAGCTTCGAGGGTATGCGGTTGACCGGGGAGCTGTTTTTT. The encoded protein is CASSFEGMRLTGELFF.

The V and J genes are TRBV7-9 and TRBJ1-4; 9 positions match TRBD1. CDR1 is SEHNR and CDR2 is FQNEAQ in the germline V gene (reference sequence). The junction had 8 bases not matched to a gene; V was cut back by 4 bases and J by 8 bases. There are 15 residues in the CDR3. The CDR3 nucleotides read TGTGCCAGCAGCTCCGGACAGGGGATAGTGGAAAAACTGTTTTTT. Protein: CASSSGQGIVEKLFF. The full variable domain, its missing parts supplied by reference TRBV7-9 and TRBJ1-4, is DTGVSQNPRHKITKRGQNVTFRCDPISEHNRLYWYRQTLGQGPEFLTYFQNEAQLEKSRLLSDRFSAERPKGSFSTLEIQRTEQGDSAMYLCASSSGQGIVEKLFFGSGTQLSVL.

The V and J genes are TRBV19 and TRBJ2-1, with D possibly matching TRBD2 (6 bases). This CDR3 is 15 amino acids long. V gave up 3 bases and J gave up 3 bases, with 12 bases separating them. Per germline, CDR1 LNHDA and CDR2 SQIVND (reference sequence). The CDR3 region is CASSIAGQNYNEQFF. The CDR3 nucleotides are TGTGCCAGTAGTATCGCGGGGCAGAACTACAATGAGCAGTTCTTC.

In this sample, this clone turned up once. The rearrangement uses TRBV27 and TRBJ2-3; TRBD2 is a possible D gene (6 bases). Germline CDR1 and CDR2: MNHEY and SMNVEV (reference sequence). The length of the CDR3 is 14 residues. The V gene lost 2 bases and the J gene lost 5 bases, with 11 bases spanning the gap. CDR3 DNA: TGTGCCAGCAGTTTAGGGGGGAATGGAGATACGCAGTATTTT. It translates to CASSLGGNGDTQYF.

V usage is TRBV28 and J usage is TRBJ2-1; perhaps TRBD2 as D (5 bases). Trimming took 6 bases from V and 8 from J, leaving 23 bases between them. The CDR3 extends over 16 amino acids. Germline V gives CDR1 MDHEN, CDR2 SYDVKM. CDR3 nucleotide sequence: TGTGCCAGCAGATACGCCGGGCTAGCTGTCGGCGATGAGCAGTTCTTC. This encodes CASRYAGLAVGDEQFF.

This chain connects TRBV19 to TRBJ1-2; a weak D match, TRBD1 (5 bases). Trimming took 2 bases from V and 4 from J, leaving 14 bases between them. There are 15 residues in the CDR3. Germline V gene data show CDR1 as LNHDA and CDR2 as SQIVND (reference sequence). CDR3 residues: CASSIPGTGPYGYTF. CDR3 bases: TGTGCCAGTAGTATACCCGGGACTGGGCCCTATGGCTACACCTTC.

This rearrangement joins TRBV24-1 to TRBJ2-1, with 7 bases fitting TRBD1. Trimming cost V 5 bases and J 9 bases; bases outside gene matches: 9. Per germline, CDR1 KGHDR and CDR2 SFDVKD. The CDR3 consists of 14 residues. CDR3: CATSGQGFWGEQFF. CDR3 bases: TGTGCCACCAGTGGACAGGGATTTTGGGGTGAGCAGTTCTTC.

This clone occurred a few times. The J gene is TRBJ2-3, the V gene TRBV29-1, with D hard to call. Per the germline V gene, CDR1 is SQVTM and CDR2 is ANQGSEA. V dropped 3 bases and J dropped 4 bases, with 8 bases sitting between them. CDR3 length equals 12 residues. The CDR3 loop is CSVEIAPDTQYF. In DNA form, the CDR3 reads TGCAGCGTTGAGATTGCGCCAGATACGCAGTATTTT.

This sequence joins TRBV5-1 and TRBJ2-7; TRBD1 agrees at 11 bases. V lost 4 bases, J lost 5 bases, and 5 bases stayed unmatched. This CDR3 is 14 amino acids long. CDR1 is SGHRS, CDR2 YFSETQ, per germline. The CDR3 here is CASSLGQGANEQYF. The CDR3 DNA follows: TGCGCCAGCAGCCTCGGACAGGGGGCGAACGAGCAGTACTTC.

V and J are TRBV20-1 and TRBJ1-5; perhaps TRBD1 as D (6 bases). Looked up from germline, CDR1 is DFQATT and CDR2 is SNEGSKA (reference sequence). V was shortened by 3 bases and J by 7 bases, with 13 bases between the two germline ends. This CDR3 has 13 residues. DNA for the CDR3: TGCAGTGCTAGTGGGGGGGGCGAGCAGCCCCAGCATTTT. This translates into CSASGGGEQPQHF.

V and J are TRBV10-3 and TRBJ1-3; D is uncertain. Germline loops: CDR1 ENHRY, CDR2 SYGVKD. There are 14 residues in the CDR3. The V gene lost 2 bases and the J gene lost 2 bases, with 7 bases spanning the gap. The chain's CDR3 is CAISEREAGNTIYF. The CDR3 nucleotides read TGTGCCATCAGTGAGAGAGAGGCTGGAAACACCATATATTTT.

The gene calls are TRBV10-3 and TRBJ1-2; D is unclear. The CDR3 has 14 amino acids. Germline V lookup: CDR1 ENHRY, CDR2 SYGVKD. V lost 2 bases, J lost 7 bases, and 14 bases lay in between. CDR3 protein: CAISEGPGSPGYTF. CDR3 DNA sequence: TGTGCCATCAGTGAGGGCCCAGGCTCGCCTGGCTACACCTTC.

This chain connects TRBV6-6 to TRBJ1-2, with 7 bases fitting TRBD1. The CDR3 has 12 amino acids. V shed 7 bases and J 8 bases; nucleotides not matched to a gene: 7. Per germline, CDR1 MNHNY and CDR2 SVGAGI (reference sequence). CDR3 in amino acids: CASNPTGVGYTF. As DNA, the CDR3 is TGTGCCAGCAATCCTACAGGGGTCGGCTACACCTTC.

This chain links TRBV5-4 with TRBJ2-1, with 16 bases fitting TRBD2. CDR1 is SGHNT, CDR2 YYREEE, per germline (reference sequence). The ends lost 4 bases at V and 7 bases at J; junction bases unmatched: 8. The CDR3 loop spans 17 amino acids. CDR3: CASSLIGTSGRANEQFF. The CDR3, as DNA: TGTGCCAGCAGCCTTATCGGGACTAGCGGGAGGGCTAATGAGCAGTTCTTC. The full variable domain, with the rest looked up from reference TRBV5-4 and TRBJ2-1, is ETGVTQSPTHLIKTRGQQVTLRCSSQSGHNTVSWYQQALGQGPQFIFQYYREEENGRGNFPPRFSGLQFPNYSSELNVNALELDDSALYLCASSLIGTSGRANEQFFGPGTRLTVL.

The V gene is TRBV5-5, the J gene TRBJ2-1, with 8 bases lining up with TRBD1. Germline trimming cut 7 bases from V and 5 bases from J; bases unmatched to any gene: 8. CDR1 is SGHKS and CDR2 is YYEKEE in the germline V gene (reference sequence). The CDR3 length is 14 residues. CDR3: CASLDRAHNNEQFF. The CDR3 DNA reads as TGTGCCAGCCTGGACAGGGCCCACAACAATGAGCAGTTCTTC.

V usage is TRBV6-6 and J usage is TRBJ2-2, with 8 bases that match TRBD1. CDR3 length: 16 amino acids. Trimming cost V 4 bases and J 5 bases; bases outside gene matches: 9. CDR1 and CDR2 (germline): MNHNY, SVGAGI (reference sequence). The CDR3 DNA reads as TGTGCCAGCAGTTGGACTGGGACAGGAGGGACCGGGGAGCTGTTTTTT. Amino acid sequence: CASSWTGTGGTGELFF.

A single count supports this clone. V is TRBV2 and J is TRBJ2-7; 8 bases agree with TRBD1. The CDR3 totals 13 residues. Germline trimming cut 5 bases from V and 4 bases from J; bases unmatched to any gene: 4. Germline CDR1 reads SNHLY; CDR2 reads FYNNEI. The CDR3 nucleotides read TGTGCCAGCAGTATGACAGGGGCTTACGAGCAGTACTTC. As protein: CASSMTGAYEQYF.

This clone has a count of ten or more. The J gene is TRBJ1-5, the V gene TRBV19, with D possibly TRBD1 on 5 matching bases. Germline lookup yields CDR1 LNHDA and CDR2 SQIVND (reference sequence). The CDR3 loop spans 12 amino acids. The CDR3 protein is CATMEGYQPQHF. CDR3 coding DNA: TGTGCGACTATGGAGGGGTATCAGCCCCAGCATTTT. The whole variable domain, filled in from reference TRBV19 and TRBJ1-5, reads DGGITQSPKYLFRKEGQNVTLSCEQNLNHDAMYWYRQDPGQGLRLIYYSQIVNDFQKGDIAEGYSVSREKKESFPLTVTSAQKNPTAFYLCATMEGYQPQHFGDGTRLSIL.

V and J are TRBV6-5 and TRBJ2-3; 7 bases match TRBD2. The CDR3 extends over 13 amino acids. Germline values: CDR1 MNHEY, CDR2 SVGAGI. Trimming took 6 bases from V and 6 from J; bases not matched to a gene: 6. The CDR3 spells CASSRDYRDTQYF. The CDR3 region has the DNA TGTGCCAGCAGCCGGGACTACCGGGATACGCAGTATTTT.